Described below is a single T cell receptor (beta chain) sequence and its context. The target of this receptor is not known. This specimen belongs to a study of CXCR3-negative and CXCR3-positive naive CD8 T cells (dated by TCRdb to 2018 to 2020). A note on the overall study: About 150 million TRB reads were obtained in total, roughly 1.5 +/- 0.3 million reads per library. Diversity and physicochemical repertoire analyses covered around 10 donors pooled from two independent experiments. TRBV-TRBJ cluster analysis included naive subsets from a handful of donors and memory cells from 3 donors.

General study outcomes and caveats: Compared with CXCR3-negative naive cells, CXCR3-positive naive cells had TRB CDR3s with higher hydrophobicity (lower Kidera factor 4), lower energy, and higher strength and volume indices. Both naive subsets had comparably high repertoire diversity, while memory CD8+ T cells had much lower repertoire diversity. Freshly isolated PBMCs were used for most assays because CXCR3 expression partially decreased after cryopreservation. TRBV-TRBJ usage was similar between naive CXCR3-negative and CXCR3-positive cells from the same donor, while memory cells showed distinct patterns. Because surface CD5, which has been linked to self-reactivity in mice, was comparable between naive subsets, TCR interaction strength was also inferred from TRB CDR3 physicochemical properties.

Looking up the germline V gene (reference sequence) yields CDR1 LNHDA and CDR2 SQIVND. The cysteine opens and the phenylalanine closes a CDR3 of 15 amino acids. DNA is not on record. The sample was run on a NextSeq 550. The Human TCR Profiling Kit (MiLaboratory) was used to prepare UMI-labeled 5' RACE TRB cDNA libraries. cDNA synthesis used the entire amount of extracted RNA, and PCR amplification then used the entire amount of cDNA produced. Libraries were prepared in parallel with an identical number of PCR cycles. On the study's bioinformatics: With a minimum of two reads required per UMI, MIGEC and MiXCR pulled out about 52,000 +/- 9,100 unique UMI-labeled TRB cDNA molecules from each library. On average, each library contained approximately 40,000 +/- 10,000 functional in-frame TRB CDR3 nucleotide clonotypes without stop codons. After downsampling to 5000 UMI-labeled TRB molecules per sample, diversity metrics, including normalized Shannon-Wiener and Chao1, were computed in VDJtools. VDJtools was used to calculate clonotype-size-weighted physicochemical properties of the central five CDR3 residues, namely interaction energy, strength, volume and Kidera factor 4. TCRdb reprocessed the public reads and reports one entry per CDR3 protein sequence, without DNA. The V and J calls were determined by TCRdb, not by the authors. The sample's table lists a count of 65,000 to 75,000 distinct CDR3 sequences. Nearly 1.5% of the sample belongs to the ten largest clones.

For every CD8+ T cell subset, over 250,000 cells were flow-sorted straight into RLT lysis buffer, and each subset was sorted in triplicate. To keep memory contaminants out, a stringent definition of naive CD8+ T cells was applied: CD45RO-CCR7+CD27+CD95-. Peripheral blood mononuclear cells were isolated from buffy coats by standard density gradient centrifugation. Naive CXCR3-negative and CXCR3-positive CD8+ T cells were flow-sorted on a FACSAria III. An RNeasy Mini Kit was used to extract total RNA from the sorted cells. The sequence is built from TRBV19 and TRBJ2-7. Sequences were obtained from naive CXCR3- CD8+ T cells from blood. The cell subset or site label, read with the paper, signifies: CD45RO-CCR7+CD27+CD95- naive CD8+ T cells lacking CXCR3 (TNR3-). The source is a human donor in good health. Some clones in this sample may be carry-over from other donors' samples. The CDR3 is CASSMSVDSSYEQCF.